This entry describes one TCR beta chain. Its target is unknown. J was trimmed by 7 bases and V by 4 bases; bases with no gene match: 0. CDR1 and CDR2 from the germline V gene are SQVTM and ANQGSEA. The CDR3 contains 12 residues. The data originate from a study of cytomegalovirus exposure and HLA in healthy donors. Study-level findings and limits: The authors confirmed in vitro that a few CMV-associated chains were specific for CMV antigens. High sensitivity and specificity were reportedly achieved when the classifier diagnosed cytomegalovirus status.

Each of the donors was a healthy bone marrow donor. A multiplex PCR was run with 60 Vbeta primers and 13 Jbeta primers. Sequenced by immunoSEQ multiplex PCR; TCRdb stores in-frame clones only, minus some. Seen in this sample are approximately 180,000 clones; the ten most common clones hold approximately 6.9%. The chain recombines TRBV29-1 with TRBJ1-6, with 8 bases identical to TRBD1. This clonotype originated in a young man in good health and CMV-seronegative. Sequencing was carried out using PBMCs. The CDR3 protein is CSVGTGNSPLHF. For the CDR3, the DNA is TGCAGCGTTGGGACAGGGAATTCACCCCTCCACTTT.